This passage covers 16 T cell receptor beta chains from one sample sequenced in a study of blood T cell repertoires in COVID-19. Repertoires were generated with immunoSEQ multiplex PCR, while TCRdb's copy carries only in-frame clones and drops some. The sample lists fewer than 300,000 clones, 83% seen once, with roughly a tenth in the top ten. The sequenced sample consisted of peripheral blood. These receptors all come from a woman in her forties or fifties who had recovered from COVID-19.

This chain links TRBV7-2 with TRBJ2-7; perhaps TRBD2 as D (5 bases). The germline V gene encodes CDR1 SGHTA and CDR2 FQGNSA. V dropped 2 bases and J dropped 2 bases, with 13 bases sitting between them. The CDR3 contains 15 residues. CDR3 DNA: TGTGCCAGCAGCTTACTCAGCGGCCCGCCCTACGAGCAGTACTTC. Encoded protein: CASSLLSGPPYEQYF.

CDR3 sequence reads: CASSRGLAGGNEQFF. Here the CDR3 DNA reads TGTGCCAGCAGTCGGGGTCTAGCGGGTGGGAATGAGCAGTTCTTC. The rearrangement links TRBV7-2 to TRBJ2-1, with 8 bases matching TRBD2. The CDR3 contains 15 residues. Germline CDR1 reads SGHTA; CDR2 reads FQGNSA. V shed 6 bases and J 7 bases; nucleotides not matched to a gene: 11.

V gene TRBV5-6 combines with J gene TRBJ2-5; 7 nucleotides match TRBD1. CDR1 SGHDT and CDR2 YYEEEE come from the germline V gene. The CDR3 is 14 amino acids. V dropped 2 bases and J dropped 5; count of bases not matched to a gene: 6. The CDR3 sequence: CASSFRQGLETQYF. CDR3 nucleotides: TGTGCCAGCAGCTTCCGACAGGGTTTGGAGACCCAGTACTTC. Complete variable domain (other parts from reference TRBV5-6 and TRBJ2-5): DAGVTQSPTHLIKTRGQQVTLRCSPKSGHDTVSWYQQALGQGPQFIFQYYEEEERQRGNFPDRFSGHQFPNYSSELNVNALLLGDSALYLCASSFRQGLETQYFGPGTRLLVL.

This chain uses TRBV5-3 with TRBJ1-5; D perhaps matches TRBD1 (6 bases). TRBV5-3 qualifies as an ORF whose function is uncertain. The V and J ends lost 2 bases and 7 bases respectively, with 13 bases between them. The CDR3 contains 14 residues. The CDR3 loop reads CARSLRGGGQPQHF. CDR3 bases: TGTGCCAGAAGCTTAAGGGGGGGCGGGCAGCCCCAGCATTTT.

The chain joins TRBV7-9 to TRBJ1-1, with 8 positions matching TRBD1. Germline V lookup: CDR1 SEHNR, CDR2 FQNEAQ (reference sequence). The CDR3 is 17 residues long. Losses at the gene ends were 2 bases for V and 5 bases for J; bases not matched to a gene: 13. CDR3 sequence: CASSLFSGGGTMTEAFF. The CDR3 DNA reads TGTGCCAGCAGCTTATTCTCAGGGGGCGGCACGATGACTGAAGCTTTCTTT. The variable domain in full, completed from reference TRBV7-9 and TRBJ1-1, reads DTGVSQNPRHKITKRGQNVTFRCDPISEHNRLYWYRQTLGQGPEFLTYFQNEAQLEKSRLLSDRFSAERPKGSFSTLEIQRTEQGDSAMYLCASSLFSGGGTMTEAFFGQGTRLTVV.

This chain links TRBV19 with TRBJ2-3, with a tentative D call TRBD1 (6 bases). Germline CDR1 LNHDA, CDR2 SQIVND (reference sequence). The CDR3 sequence is 14 residues long. The V end lost 6 bases, the J end lost 0 bases, and 10 bases lay between the germline ends. DNA for the CDR3: TGTGCCAGTAGACCTACAGGGAGCACAGATACGCAGTATTTT. This translates into CASRPTGSTDTQYF.

The chain links TRBV18 to TRBJ2-1; D is unclear. The CDR3 length is 17 residues. Germline V gene lookup returns CDR1 KGHSH and CDR2 LQKENI. V dropped 0 bases and J dropped 4 bases, with 16 bases sitting between them. The CDR3 loop reads CASSPPNADYIYNEQFF. DNA of the CDR3: TGTGCCAGCTCACCACCCAATGCGGATTACATTTACAATGAGCAGTTCTTC.

This chain links TRBV4-3 with TRBJ2-5; D unresolved. CDR3 length: 14 residues. The V gene's germline CDR1 is LGHNA and CDR2 YSLEER. V lost 0 bases and J lost 2, with 7 bases in between. Here the CDR3 reads CASSQEIRQETQYF. CDR3 bases: TGCGCCAGCAGCCAAGAGATCAGACAAGAGACCCAGTACTTC.

The chain joins TRBV5-1 to TRBJ2-7, with 7 positions matching TRBD1. V was clipped by 0 bases and J by 4 bases; unmatched bases: 1. Germline loops: CDR1 SGHRS, CDR2 YFSETQ. This CDR3 is 13 amino acids long. CDR3 nucleotides: TGCGCCAGCAGCTTGGAGACAGGGTACGAGCAGTACTTC. Translation gives CASSLETGYEQYF.

This chain joins TRBV5-1 and TRBJ1-4; 9 bases map to TRBD1. Losses at the gene ends were 4 bases for V and 4 bases for J; bases not matched to a gene: 2. CDR1 is SGHRS, CDR2 YFSETQ, per germline. The CDR3 sequence is 14 residues long. The CDR3 DNA sequence: TGCGCCAGCAGCAGGACAGGGGATAATGAAAAACTGTTTTTT. This translates into CASSRTGDNEKLFF.

The chain combines TRBV28 with TRBJ1-2; 10 bases are shared with TRBD1. The CDR3 is made up of 16 amino acids. CDR1 is MDHEN and CDR2 is SYDVKM in the germline V gene. V dropped 7 bases and J dropped 4; count of bases not matched to a gene: 12. CDR3 in DNA: TGTGCCAGCAATCAGAGACAGGGGGCGCCCGCCTATGGCTACACCTTC. This sequence encodes CASNQRQGAPAYGYTF.

V gene TRBV7-2 combines with J gene TRBJ1-5; D is undetermined. Germline V lookup: CDR1 SGHTA, CDR2 FQGNSA. CDR3 length: 13 residues. V lost 4 bases and J lost 9, with 13 bases in between. The CDR3 reads CASSSGEERPQHF. The CDR3 nucleotides are TGTGCCAGCAGCTCCGGGGAGGAGCGGCCCCAGCATTTT. Full variable domain (remainder filled in from reference TRBV7-2 and TRBJ1-5): GAGVSQSPSNKVTEKGKDVELRCDPISGHTALYWYRQSLGQGLEFLIYFQGNSAPDKSGLPSDRFSAERTGGSVSTLTIQRTQQEDSAVYLCASSSGEERPQHFGDGTRLSIL.

The V call is TRBV28, the J call TRBJ2-1, with 11 bases aligning to TRBD2. The V and J ends lost 2 bases and 7 bases, in that order; junction bases with no gene match: 7. This CDR3 contains 16 residues. Germline-derived CDR1 and CDR2 are MDHEN and SYDVKM. This CDR3 is CASSLAGSGGENEQFF. The CDR3 DNA follows: TGTGCCAGCAGTTTAGCGGGTAGCGGGGGGGAGAATGAGCAGTTCTTC. Variable domain in full (rest from reference TRBV28 and TRBJ2-1): DVKVTQSSRYLVKRTGEKVFLECVQDMDHENMFWYRQDPGLGLRLIYFSYDVKMKEKGDIPEGYSVSREKKERFSLILESASTNQTSMYLCASSLAGSGGENEQFFGPGTRLTVL.

V and J are TRBV5-1 and TRBJ2-7, with TRBD1 as a possible D gene (6 bases). V was trimmed by 3 bases and J by 7 bases, leaving 17 bases between them. This CDR3 spans 14 amino acids. Germline V gives CDR1 SGHRS, CDR2 YFSETQ. The CDR3 loop is CASSSGTKGGEQYF. The DNA of the CDR3 is TGCGCCAGCAGCTCCGGGACAAAAGGTGGGGAGCAGTACTTC.

The V and J genes are TRBV7-6 and TRBJ2-2, with 8 bases identical to TRBD2. The V gene end was trimmed by 5 bases and the J gene end by 6 bases; junction bases not matched to a gene: 8. The CDR3 has 15 amino acids. The germline V gene has CDR1 SGHVS and CDR2 FNYEAQ. The chain's CDR3 is CASSLETSEAGELFF. The CDR3 nucleotides read TGTGCCAGCAGCCTGGAGACTAGCGAGGCCGGGGAGCTGTTTTTT.

V usage is TRBV5-4 and J usage is TRBJ2-4; 8 bases map to TRBD1. Germline V gene lookup returns CDR1 SGHNT and CDR2 YYREEE (reference sequence). Trimming took 2 bases from V and 6 from J; bases not matched to a gene: 1. The CDR3 sequence is 13 residues long. CDR3 nucleotide sequence: TGTGCCAGCAGCTTAGGACAGGGAAACATTCAGTACTTC. It codes for CASSLGQGNIQYF.